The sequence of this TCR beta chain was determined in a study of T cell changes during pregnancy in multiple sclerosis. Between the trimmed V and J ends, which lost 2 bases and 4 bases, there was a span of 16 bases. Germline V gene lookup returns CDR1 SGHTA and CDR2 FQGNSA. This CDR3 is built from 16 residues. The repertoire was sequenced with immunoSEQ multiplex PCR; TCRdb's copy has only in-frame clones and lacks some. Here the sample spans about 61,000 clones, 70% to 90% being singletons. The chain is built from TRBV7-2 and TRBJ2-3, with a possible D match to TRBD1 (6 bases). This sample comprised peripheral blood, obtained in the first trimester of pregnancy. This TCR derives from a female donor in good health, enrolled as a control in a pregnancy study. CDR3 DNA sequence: TGTGCCAGCAGCTTAATTGGAGCAGGGGTGGCAGATACGCAGTATTTT. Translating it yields CASSLIGAGVADTQYF.